The 13 T cell receptor beta chains below come from one sample, sequenced in a study of T cell responses to AZD1222 COVID-19 vaccine. Assay: immunoSEQ multiplex PCR; the TCRdb copy retains only in-frame clones and omits some. Of tens of thousands of clones in the sample, about 92% were seen once. Source: peripheral blood, taken on day 0 of AZD1222 vaccination. Source of these receptors: an adult in good health.

The chain's CDR3 is CASSYIGGTEAFF. CDR3 bases: TGTGCCAGCAGTTACATCGGGGGCACTGAAGCTTTCTTT. This rearrangement joins TRBV6-2 or TRBV6-3 to TRBJ1-1; perhaps TRBD1 as D (5 bases). The germline CDR1 and CDR2 sequences are MNHEY and SVGEGT. V was pared by 2 bases and J by 4 bases, with 8 bases between. The CDR3 contains 13 residues.

The chain couples TRBV2 to TRBJ1-6; TRBD1 matches at 9 bases. Trimming cost V 6 bases and J 7 bases; bases outside gene matches: 7. CDR1 and CDR2 from the germline V gene are SNHLY and FYNNEI. The CDR3 contains 15 residues. CDR3 coding DNA: TGTGCCAGCAGCCTAAGGGGACAGGGAAATTCACCCCTCCACTTT. Its translation: CASSLRGQGNSPLHF.

This chain connects TRBV19 to TRBJ2-3; D is ambiguous. Trimming cost V 3 bases and J 3 bases, with 10 bases left between them. CDR1 and CDR2 from the germline V gene are LNHDA and SQIVND (reference sequence). The CDR3 spans 14 residues. Here the CDR3 DNA reads TGTGCCAGTAGTATTCCCCTACGGACAGATACGCAGTATTTT. Translating gives CASSIPLRTDTQYF.

The gene calls are TRBV5-1 and TRBJ2-3; 7 bases are shared with TRBD2. Germline V lookup: CDR1 SGHRS, CDR2 YFSETQ. The ends lost 5 bases at V and 2 bases at J; junction bases unmatched: 11. This CDR3 comprises 16 residues. CDR3 sequence: CASRRSWRGNTDTQYF. CDR3 coding DNA: TGCGCCAGCAGGAGGTCGTGGCGGGGGAACACAGATACGCAGTATTTT.

The chain links TRBV7-8 to TRBJ2-2; D remains unclear. The CDR3 totals 13 residues. V lost 2 bases and J lost 7, with 8 bases in between. Germline V gene data show CDR1 as SGHVS and CDR2 as FQNEAQ. CDR3 nucleotide sequence: TGTGCCAGCAGCTTATCCTCCCTCGGGGAGCTGTTTTTT. Translated: CASSLSSLGELFF.

The chain has TRBV7-2 and TRBJ1-1; D is perhaps TRBD1 (5 bases). V lost 5 bases and J 1 base, leaving 14 bases between the germline ends. From germline, CDR1 is SGHTA and CDR2 FQGNSA. The CDR3 consists of 15 residues. CDR3: CASSPGGAQNTEAFF. Written as DNA, the CDR3 is TGTGCCAGCAGCCCGGGGGGTGCCCAGAACACTGAAGCTTTCTTT.

The rearrangement joins TRBV5-1 to TRBJ2-2; no reliable D call. The germline V and J ends were trimmed by 3 bases and 4 bases, with 13 bases remaining between them. Germline V gene sequence: CDR1 SGHRS, CDR2 YFSETQ. CDR3 length equals 15 residues. CDR3 nucleotides: TGCGCCAGCAGCTCCGTCGATAGCTCCACCGGGGAGCTGTTTTTT. Translated, it gives CASSSVDSSTGELFF.

V usage is TRBV4-2 and J usage is TRBJ1-4; tentative D call: TRBD1 (6 bases). CDR1 is LGHNA and CDR2 is YNFKEQ in the germline V gene. This CDR3 comprises 16 residues. The germline V and J ends were trimmed by 3 bases and 8 bases, with 19 bases remaining between them. The CDR3 coding sequence is TGTGCCAGCAGCCAGGGGCAGGCAGGGGTAGGGGAAAAACTGTTTTTT. This gives the protein CASSQGQAGVGEKLFF.

The chain is built from TRBV5-1 and TRBJ1-1; no clear D. Between the trimmed V and J ends, which lost 1 base and 1 base, there was a span of 2 bases. Germline V CDR1 and CDR2: SGHRS, YFSETQ. The CDR3 has 12 residues. In DNA form, the CDR3 reads TGCGCCAGCAGCTTGCAGAACACTGAAGCTTTCTTT. This translates into CASSLQNTEAFF.

The chain uses TRBV5-1 and TRBJ1-1; D gene uncertain. There are 15 residues in the CDR3. Germline assignment: CDR1 SGHRS and CDR2 YFSETQ. The V gene lost 0 bases and the J gene lost 0 bases, with 9 bases spanning the gap. This chain's CDR3 is CASSLAWSMNTEAFF. DNA of the CDR3: TGCGCCAGCAGCTTGGCGTGGAGTATGAACACTGAAGCTTTCTTT.

The V gene is TRBV5-1, the J gene TRBJ1-2; possibly TRBD1 for D (6 bases). Germline assignment: CDR1 SGHRS and CDR2 YFSETQ. Trimming took off 4 bases at V and 1 base at J, with 17 bases between the two ends. The CDR3 is 16 residues long. CDR3 in DNA: TGCGCCAGCAGCCTGGCAAAGGGGGGGCATAACTATGGCTACACCTTC. This sequence encodes CASSLAKGGHNYGYTF.

V usage is TRBV10-3 and J usage is TRBJ2-7; 8 bases line up with TRBD2. J gave up 2 bases and V 3 bases, and 9 bases lay outside the gene matches. The CDR3 covers 16 residues. Germline V CDR1 and CDR2: ENHRY, SYGVKD. CDR3 nucleotide sequence: TGTGCCATCAGTGATACTACTCGGGAGGGCCCCTACGAGCAGTACTTC. Residues: CAISDTTREGPYEQYF.

This clone showed up just once. The rearrangement joins TRBV29-1 to TRBJ2-3; perhaps TRBD1 as D (5 bases). The germline V and J ends were trimmed by 4 bases and 7 bases, with 21 bases remaining between them. The CDR3 spans 15 residues. CDR1 and CDR2 (germline): SQVTM, ANQGSEA. CDR3: CSVAAQQQVLNTQYF. As DNA, the CDR3 is TGCAGCGTTGCGGCTCAGCAACAGGTTTTGAATACGCAGTATTTT.